This T cell receptor (beta chain) was sequenced in a study of Ad26.COV2.S vaccination and SARS-CoV-2 variants. As for the study in general: Ad26.COV2.S, an intramuscular injection, was given once or twice 56 days apart.

The repertoire was sequenced with immunoSEQ multiplex PCR; TCRdb's copy has only in-frame clones and lacks some. The repertoire includes just over 350,000 clones, roughly 81% of them detected once, and roughly 3.3% sits in the top ten. As concerns this clone: Its antigen remains unknown.

Treatment noted: about 20 received Ad26.COV2.S at low or high dose, single or two shots; 5 received placebo; per-sample allocation not given. Sampling happened 63 days after the first vaccine or placebo injection. Study-level results: Analyses that measured TCR breadth and depth may have underestimated total T cell responses. Similar non-spike TCR breadth was seen in vaccine and placebo recipients.

The CDR3 covers 17 residues. J lost 2 bases, V lost 0 bases, and 5 bases had no gene match. In germline, CDR1 is LGHDT, CDR2 YNNKEL (reference sequence). The clonotype was recovered from a person between 18 and 60 years old who received the Ad26.COV2.S COVID-19 vaccine or a placebo. The chain recombines TRBV3-1 (or the pseudogene TRBV3-2) with TRBJ2-5; TRBD2 matches at 11 bases. Source: peripheral blood, taken in a trial of Ad26.COV2.S vaccine versus placebo. In DNA form, the CDR3 reads TGTGCCAGCAGCCAAGATACTAGCGGGGGAGAGCAAGAGACCCAGTACTTC. It encodes CASSQDTSGGEQETQYF.